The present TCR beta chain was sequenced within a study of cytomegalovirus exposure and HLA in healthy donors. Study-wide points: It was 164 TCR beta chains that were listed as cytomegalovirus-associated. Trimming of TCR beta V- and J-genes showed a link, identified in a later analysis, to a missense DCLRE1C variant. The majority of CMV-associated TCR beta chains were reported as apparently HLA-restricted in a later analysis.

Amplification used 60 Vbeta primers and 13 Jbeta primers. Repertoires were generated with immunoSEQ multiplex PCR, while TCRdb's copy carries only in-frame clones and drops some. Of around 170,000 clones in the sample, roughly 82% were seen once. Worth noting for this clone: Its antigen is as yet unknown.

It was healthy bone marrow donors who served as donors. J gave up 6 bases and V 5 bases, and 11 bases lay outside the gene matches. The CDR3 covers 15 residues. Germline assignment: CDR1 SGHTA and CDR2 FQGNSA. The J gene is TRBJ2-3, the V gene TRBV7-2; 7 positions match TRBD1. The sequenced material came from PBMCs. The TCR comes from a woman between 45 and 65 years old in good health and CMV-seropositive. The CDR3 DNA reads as TGTGCCAGCAGCGCCCAGGTAACAGGGGCGGATACGCAGTATTTT. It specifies CASSAQVTGADTQYF.